These 32 T cell receptor beta chains were sequenced from one sample in a study of T cells in Graves' hyperthyroidism and ophthalmopathy. Using RNA transcripts as the source, TCR beta CDR3 regions were amplified. A first-round RT-PCR of the TCR CDR3 used the HTBI primer set. MiXCR, run by TCRdb on the multiplex PCR reads, gives a single entry per CDR3 protein. The sample shows under 550,000 distinct CDR3 sequences, roughly 21% of them seen only once. The material sequenced was blood. These receptors came from a man aged 35 to 55 with Graves' ophthalmopathy.

The chain recombines TRBV28 with TRBJ1-5; the D is unclear. This CDR3 has 14 residues. Germline CDR1 and CDR2: MDHEN and SYDVKM. The V end lost 8 bases, the J end lost 5 bases, and 16 bases lay between the germline ends. The DNA for the CDR3 is TGTGCCAGCCACGACCCGGGGATGCATCAGCCCCAGCATTTT. Protein: CASHDPGMHQPQHF.

The CDR3 here is CASSMGWGETQYF. The CDR3 DNA reads as TGTGCCAGTAGTATGGGATGGGGAGAGACCCAGTACTTC. The chain is built from TRBV19 and TRBJ2-5; D unresolved. With 3 bases removed from V and 4 bases from J, the gap between germline ends came to 9 bases. This CDR3 is built from 13 residues. The germline V gene has CDR1 LNHDA and CDR2 SQIVND (reference sequence).

The table lists this clonotype with a few counts. The chain employs TRBV9 and TRBJ2-3; D is ambiguous. This CDR3 has 14 amino acids. CDR1 and CDR2 from the germline V gene are SGDLS and YYNGEE. V was cut by 3 bases and J by 4 bases, with 12 bases left in between. This chain's CDR3 is CASSALFKADTQYF. The CDR3, as DNA: TGTGCCAGCAGCGCCCTCTTCAAGGCAGATACGCAGTATTTT.

This clonotype was seen at least ten times. The CDR3 sequence is CASSPRVPSAQETQYF. In DNA form, the CDR3 reads TGTGCCAGCTCACCCCGGGTCCCCTCCGCCCAAGAGACCCAGTACTTC. The chain joins TRBV18 to TRBJ2-5; no definite D call. Per the germline V gene, CDR1 is KGHSH and CDR2 is LQKENI. The ends were cut back, 3 bases at V and 1 base at J, with 15 bases in the middle. The CDR3 has 16 amino acids.

The chain carries TRBV4-2 and TRBJ1-2; D perhaps matches TRBD1 (5 bases). Germline V gives CDR1 LGHNA, CDR2 YNFKEQ. Trimming cost V 0 bases and J 4 bases, with 15 bases left between them. The CDR3 runs 16 residues. The CDR3 bases are TGTGCCAGCAGCCAAGATGGCGGAGGGACCCGCTATGGCTACACCTTC. This sequence encodes CASSQDGGGTRYGYTF.

The chain has TRBV9 and TRBJ2-7; D is possibly TRBD2 (6 bases). The V gene's germline CDR1 is SGDLS and CDR2 YYNGEE. The ends were cut back, 3 bases at V and 3 bases at J, with 16 bases in the middle. The CDR3 is 15 amino acids. As DNA, the CDR3 is TGTGCCAGCAGCGCTCCCGGAGGGGACCTCTACGAGCAGTACTTC. This encodes CASSAPGGDLYEQYF.

In this sample, this clonotype turned up a few times. CDR3 in amino acids: CSVEGTSYAEQFF. The CDR3 coding sequence is TGCAGCGTTGAGGGGACTAGTTACGCTGAGCAGTTCTTC. This chain joins TRBV29-1 and TRBJ2-1, with 8 nucleotides matching TRBD2. From germline, CDR1 is SQVTM and CDR2 ANQGSEA. This CDR3 spans 13 amino acids. Unmatched junction bases numbered 7, after V lost 3 bases and J lost 9 bases.

This clonotype was seen more than once but under ten times. DNA for the CDR3: TGTGCCAGCAGCCCCGACCCACGCGAGCAGTACTTC. It encodes CASSPDPREQYF. The chain is built from TRBV6-2 or TRBV6-3 and TRBJ2-7; D gene unclear. V was shortened by 6 bases and J by 6 bases, with 12 bases between the two germline ends. Germline V CDR1 and CDR2: MNHEY, SVGEGT. The CDR3 has 12 residues.

This clonotype was counted a few times. The rearrangement links TRBV5-1 to TRBJ1-3, with 7 bases lining up with TRBD1. The CDR3 runs 15 residues. V lost 3 bases to trimming and J lost 3 bases; unmatched junction nucleotides: 6. Germline loops: CDR1 SGHRS, CDR2 YFSETQ. For the CDR3, the DNA is TGCGCCAGCAGCTCATCGACAGGGCTTGGAAACACCATATATTTT. It translates to CASSSSTGLGNTIYF. Looking up the rest from reference TRBV5-1 and TRBJ1-3 gives the full variable domain: KAGVTQTPRYLIKTRGQQVTLSCSPISGHRSVSWYQQTPGQGLQFLFEYFSETQRNKGNFPGRFSGRQFSNSRSEMNVSTLELGDSALYLCASSSSTGLGNTIYFGEGSWLTVV.

This clonotype occurred a few times. The chain recombines TRBV3-1 with TRBJ2-1, with 10 bases fitting TRBD1. Germline V lookup: CDR1 LGHDT, CDR2 YNNKEL (reference sequence). CDR3 length: 16 amino acids. J was trimmed by 7 bases and V by 1 base; bases with no gene match: 7. CDR3 in amino acids: CASSQAPGQGYNEQFF. The DNA for the CDR3 is TGTGCCAGCAGCCAAGCCCCGGGACAGGGGTATAATGAGCAGTTCTTC.

This rearrangement joins TRBV29-1 to TRBJ1-1; D is unclear. V was cut by 2 bases and J by 12 bases, with 16 bases left in between. The CDR3 consists of 12 residues. CDR1 and CDR2 (germline): SQVTM, ANQGSEA. As DNA, the CDR3 is TGCAGCGTTGAAACCGGTCCGGGGAAATCTTTCTTT. Its translation is CSVETGPGKSFF.

V usage is TRBV14 and J usage is TRBJ2-7; D remains unclear. The germline V gene encodes CDR1 SGHDN and CDR2 FVKESK. V gave up 1 base and J gave up 1 base, with 11 bases separating them. The length of the CDR3 is 15 residues. The chain's CDR3 is CASSQGLFRSYEQYF. Written as DNA, the CDR3 is TGTGCCAGCAGCCAAGGGCTTTTCAGATCCTACGAGCAGTACTTC.

V and J are TRBV7-2 and TRBJ1-6; unclear D gene. This CDR3 contains 16 residues. The V end lost 1 base, the J end lost 5 bases, and 12 bases lay between the germline ends. The germline V gene encodes CDR1 SGHTA and CDR2 FQGNSA. The CDR3 is CASSLEGRRNNSPLHF. The DNA of the CDR3 is TGTGCCAGCAGCTTAGAAGGACGGCGGAATAATTCACCCCTCCACTTT. Drawing the rest from reference TRBV7-2 and TRBJ1-6, the complete variable domain is GAGVSQSPSNKVTEKGKDVELRCDPISGHTALYWYRQSLGQGLEFLIYFQGNSAPDKSGLPSDRFSAERTGGSVSTLTIQRTQQEDSAVYLCASSLEGRRNNSPLHFGNGTRLTVT.

The table lists this clonotype with a few counts. J is TRBJ1-1 and V is TRBV20-1; the match to TRBD1 covers 8 bases. CDR1 and CDR2 from the germline V gene are DFQATT and SNEGSKA (reference sequence). This CDR3 spans 15 amino acids. Trimming took 3 bases from V and 6 from J; bases not matched to a gene: 12. The chain's CDR3 is CSARSPTGDWAEAFF. DNA of the CDR3: TGCAGTGCTAGGTCACCGACAGGGGATTGGGCTGAAGCTTTCTTT.

This clonotype was detected only a few times. The chain couples TRBV2 to TRBJ2-1; 10 bases agree with TRBD2. The V segment lost 8 bases and the J segment 8 bases; nucleotides outside the gene matches: 12. The germline V gene has CDR1 SNHLY and CDR2 FYNNEI. This CDR3 comprises 15 residues. DNA of the CDR3: TGTGCCAGCCTCCTTGGAGCGGGAGGGCCGGATGAGCAGTTCTTC. Amino acids: CASLLGAGGPDEQFF.

This clonotype was observed at least ten times. The chain links TRBV7-2 to TRBJ2-5; 8 bases match TRBD2. Germline loops: CDR1 SGHTA, CDR2 FQGNSA. V shed 3 bases, J shed 1 base, and the junction held 4 bases outside the gene matches. CDR3 length: 15 residues. The CDR3 DNA is TGTGCCAGCAGCTTTAATAGCGGGACCCAAGAGACCCAGTACTTC. This translates into CASSFNSGTQETQYF.

This clonotype was counted at least ten times. The rearrangement uses TRBV12-3 or TRBV12-4 and TRBJ2-5; D ambiguous. V dropped 1 base and J dropped 1 base, with 7 bases sitting between them. CDR3 length: 14 residues. CDR3 residues: CASSLVPSQETQYF. The CDR3 DNA follows: TGTGCCAGCAGTTTAGTTCCCAGCCAAGAGACCCAGTACTTC.

At least ten counts were recorded for this clonotype. The chain combines TRBV28 with TRBJ2-5; 8 bases are shared with TRBD2. The ends lost 5 bases at V and 3 bases at J; junction bases unmatched: 11. This CDR3 has 16 residues. Germline CDR1 is MDHEN and CDR2 is SYDVKM. The CDR3 nucleotides read TGTGCCAGCAGTCCAGCGGGACTAGGGGTCAAAGAGACCCAGTACTTC. Amino acids: CASSPAGLGVKETQYF.

This clonotype was found a few times. The genes are TRBV15 and TRBJ2-5; D may be TRBD2 (6 bases). Germline lookup yields CDR1 LNHNV and CDR2 YYDKDF (reference sequence). This CDR3 region has 16 residues. V was clipped by 8 bases and J by 0 bases, with 19 bases between them. In nucleotides, the CDR3 is TGTGCCACCGGAGCCCGAGGGCGGGGATACCAAGAGACCCAGTACTTC. This gives the protein CATGARGRGYQETQYF. Using reference TRBV15 and TRBJ2-5 for the parts outside the CDR3, the full variable domain is DAMVIQNPRYQVTQFGKPVTLSCSQTLNHNVMYWYQQKSSQAPKLLFHYYDKDFNNEADTPDNFQSRRPNTSFCFLDIRSPGLGDTAMYLCATGARGRGYQETQYFGPGTRLLVL.

This clonotype was observed a handful of times. This rearrangement joins TRBV7-3 to TRBJ2-1; the D gene could be TRBD1 or TRBD2 (5 bases each). Germline V gene lookup returns CDR1 SGHTA and CDR2 FQGTGA. There are 12 residues in the CDR3. Trimming took 4 bases from V and 10 from J, leaving 11 bases between them. CDR3 nucleotides: TGTGCCAGCAGCTCTGCAGGGAGCGAGCAGTTCTTC. This gives the protein CASSSAGSEQFF.

This clonotype was counted many times. This chain joins TRBV7-6 and TRBJ2-2; D remains ambiguous. This CDR3 spans 16 amino acids. Germline CDR1 is SGHVS and CDR2 is FNYEAQ. V lost 7 bases and J 4 bases, leaving 19 bases between the germline ends. CDR3 sequence reads: CASTYQRGTITGELFF. CDR3 coding DNA: TGTGCCAGCACCTATCAACGCGGCACCATCACCGGGGAGCTGTTTTTT.

On this clonotype: This may come from a read error, since a much larger clone is one base off. V usage is TRBV7-8 and J usage is TRBJ2-7, with 10 bases aligning to TRBD2. This CDR3 contains 18 residues. Germline trimming cut 1 base from V and 7 bases from J; bases unmatched to any gene: 16. Germline assignment: CDR1 SGHVS and CDR2 FQNEAQ. The CDR3 DNA follows: TGTGCCAGCAGCTTAGAGTGGTGGTCTAGCGGGAGTGGAGATGAGCAGTACTTC. Residues: CASSLEWWSSGSGDEQYF.

The chain combines TRBV28 with TRBJ1-2; D possibly corresponds to TRBD1 (5 bases). The germline gives CDR1 MDHEN, CDR2 SYDVKM. This CDR3 spans 13 amino acids. V shed 7 bases and J shed 5 bases, with 14 bases lying between them. The CDR3 region is CASTPGQFYGYTF. The CDR3 DNA is TGTGCCAGCACCCCCGGACAATTTTATGGCTACACCTTC.

This clonotype has just a few counts. V gene TRBV20-1 combines with J gene TRBJ2-1; 10 bases align to TRBD1. Germline lookup yields CDR1 DFQATT and CDR2 SNEGSKA (reference sequence). The CDR3 is 15 residues long. V was pared by 2 bases and J by 4 bases, with 5 bases of the junction left unmatched. DNA of the CDR3: TGCAGTGCTAGACGCCGGGACAGGGGATACAATGAGCAGTTCTTC. It encodes CSARRRDRGYNEQFF.

In its sample, this clonotype was seen a few times. The V and J genes are TRBV27 and TRBJ2-7; the D is unclear. Germline CDR1 and CDR2: MNHEY and SMNVEV (reference sequence). Trimming cost V 5 bases and J 3 bases, with 14 bases left between them. The CDR3 runs to 14 residues. Written as DNA, the CDR3 is TGTGCCAGCAGTATAAACCACATTAACTACGAGCAGTACTTC. This gives the protein CASSINHINYEQYF.

The table lists this clonotype with many counts. The chain links TRBV11-2 to TRBJ1-2; TRBD1 is a possible D gene (6 bases). This CDR3 region has 13 residues. Germline CDR1 reads SGHAT; CDR2 reads FQNNGV. V lost 5 bases to trimming and J lost 4 bases, with 11 bases between them. CDR3 loop: CASSPDRSYGYTF. In DNA, the CDR3 is TGTGCCAGCAGCCCAGACAGGAGCTATGGCTACACCTTC.

V usage is TRBV6-1 and J usage is TRBJ1-6; D remains ambiguous. Germline CDR1 and CDR2: MNHNS and SASEGT. The CDR3 sequence is 12 residues long. Trimming shortened V by 7 bases and J by 14 bases, and 15 bases separated the two germline ends. CDR3 loop: CASKSSSLSLHF. As DNA, the CDR3 is TGTGCCAGCAAGAGCTCTAGCTTATCCCTCCACTTT.

V usage is TRBV6-2 or TRBV6-3 and J usage is TRBJ2-1, with D possibly matching TRBD1 (6 bases). Germline values: CDR1 MNHEY, CDR2 SVGEGT. The length of the CDR3 is 13 residues. Trimming took off 6 bases at V and 7 bases at J, with 13 bases between the two ends. CDR3 DNA sequence: TGTGCCAGCAGACGGACAGTTGGGAATGAGCAGTTCTTC. It yields the protein CASRRTVGNEQFF.

This clonotype was seen many times. This chain joins TRBV30 and TRBJ1-2; D remains ambiguous. The CDR3 covers 11 residues. V lost 8 bases and J lost 4, with 11 bases in between. In germline, CDR1 is GTSNPN, CDR2 SVGIG (reference sequence). The CDR3 coding sequence is TGTGCCGCGGGGAGAATCTATGGCTACACCTTC. This codes for CAAGRIYGYTF. Full variable domain (remainder filled in from reference TRBV30 and TRBJ1-2): SQTIHQWPATLVQPVGSPLSLECTVEGTSNPNLYWYRQAAGRGLQLLFYSVGIGQISSEVPQNLSASRPQDRQFILSSKKLLLSDSGFYLCAAGRIYGYTFGSGTRLTVV.

Only a few counts were recorded for this clonotype. V usage is TRBV15 and J usage is TRBJ1-5, with TRBD1 matching 7 bases. V dropped 5 bases and J dropped 6; count of bases not matched to a gene: 10. This CDR3 has 15 amino acids. CDR1 and CDR2 from the germline V gene are LNHNV and YYDKDF (reference sequence). The CDR3 loop is CATSYDDRVSQPQHF. CDR3 bases: TGTGCCACCAGCTACGATGACAGGGTCTCTCAGCCCCAGCATTTT.

At least ten counts were recorded for this clonotype. The chain combines TRBV11-2 with TRBJ2-1, with unresolved D. V was clipped by 5 bases and J by 0 bases, with 14 bases between them. The CDR3 has 16 residues. CDR1 SGHAT and CDR2 FQNNGV come from the germline V gene. The CDR3 DNA reads as TGTGCCAGCAGCGGATACGGGTCACCCTCCTACAATGAGCAGTTCTTC. This encodes CASSGYGSPSYNEQFF.

This clonotype was observed a handful of times. This sequence joins TRBV20-1 and TRBJ2-1; D remains ambiguous. The CDR3 loop spans 13 amino acids. V was clipped by 3 bases and J by 5 bases, with 11 bases between them. In germline, CDR1 is DFQATT, CDR2 SNEGSKA (reference sequence). The CDR3 region is CSARTYGDNEQFF. The CDR3 DNA is TGCAGTGCTAGGACCTATGGGGACAATGAGCAGTTCTTC.